Listed below are T cell receptor beta chains from one sample, sequenced in a study of CD8 T cells in Susac syndrome. TCRdb processed the immunoSEQ multiplex PCR reads anew with MiXCR; each CDR3 protein has one entry. The sample records some 180,000 distinct CDR3 sequences, over 85% being singletons. The sequenced sample consisted of CD4+ T cells from PBMCs. All receptors come from a human donor in good health. Each CDR3 is given with its conserved first and last residue. The order of the fields is CDR3 protein, CDR3 DNA, J gene, CDR3 length, clone size, D gene, V gene. The D gene is left open where the match is weak. Size is omitted from some rows. Given values are once, few, many or a class for expanded clones.

CDR3aa: CSVSQDGSNQPQHF
CDR3nt: TGCAGCGTGTCCCAGGACGGTAGCAATCAGCCCCAGCATTTT
j_gene: TRBJ1-5
len: 14
abundance: -
d_gene: -
v_gene: TRBV29-1

CDR3aa: CASSSDTQETQYF
CDR3nt: TGTGCCAGCAGTTCGGACACTCAAGAGACCCAGTACTTC
j_gene: TRBJ2-5
len: 13
abundance: -
d_gene: -
v_gene: TRBV12-3/TRBV12-4

CDR3aa: CASSPGTAYGYTF
CDR3nt: TGTGCCAGCTCACCGGGGACAGCCTATGGCTACACCTTC
j_gene: TRBJ1-2
len: 13
abundance: few
d_gene: TRBD1
v_gene: TRBV18

CDR3aa: CASSAWDRSNQPQHF
CDR3nt: TGTGCCAGCAGTGCCTGGGACCGTAGCAATCAGCCCCAGCATTTT
j_gene: TRBJ1-5
len: 15
abundance: -
d_gene: -
v_gene: TRBV2

CDR3aa: CASSQGQPSGGYGYTF
CDR3nt: TGCGCCAGCAGTCAAGGGCAGCCCTCGGGTGGCTATGGCTACACCTTC
j_gene: TRBJ1-2
len: 16
abundance: -
d_gene: -
v_gene: TRBV23-1

CDR3aa: CASSQTRDRYTGELFF
CDR3nt: TGCGCCAGCAGCCAGACTCGGGACAGATACACCGGGGAGCTGTTTTTT
j_gene: TRBJ2-2
len: 16
abundance: -
d_gene: TRBD1
v_gene: TRBV4-1

CDR3aa: CASSEPGRTYEQYF
CDR3nt: TGCGCCAGCAGTGAGCCGGGACGGACTTACGAGCAGTACTTC
j_gene: TRBJ2-7
len: 14
abundance: -
d_gene: -
v_gene: TRBV10-2

CDR3aa: CASSRDTIIQYF
CDR3nt: TGTGCCAGCAGCCGGGACACTATCATCCAGTACTTC
j_gene: TRBJ2-7
len: 12
abundance: -
d_gene: -
v_gene: TRBV7-8

CDR3aa: CASRTGNEQFF
CDR3nt: TGTGCCAGCAGGACAGGGAATGAGCAGTTCTTC
j_gene: TRBJ2-1
len: 11
abundance: -
d_gene: TRBD1
v_gene: TRBV28

CDR3aa: CASSRTSGYTDTQYF
CDR3nt: TGTGCCAGCAGTCGGACTAGCGGCTACACAGATACGCAGTATTTT
j_gene: TRBJ2-3
len: 15
abundance: once
d_gene: TRBD2
v_gene: TRBV28

CDR3aa: CASSEEGGATGTEAFF
CDR3nt: TGTGCCAGCAGTGAAGAGGGGGGGGCGACGGGAACTGAAGCTTTCTTT
j_gene: TRBJ1-1
len: 16
abundance: -
d_gene: -
v_gene: TRBV2

CDR3aa: CASSEWTGTNQPQHF
CDR3nt: TGTGCCAGCAGCGAGTGGACAGGAACTAATCAGCCCCAGCATTTT
j_gene: TRBJ1-5
len: 15
abundance: -
d_gene: TRBD1
v_gene: TRBV12-3/TRBV12-4

CDR3aa: CSASSLSGRTDTQYF
CDR3nt: TGCAGTGCTAGCTCCCTTAGCGGGAGAACAGATACGCAGTATTTT
j_gene: TRBJ2-3
len: 15
abundance: -
d_gene: TRBD2
v_gene: TRBV20-1

CDR3aa: CASSFSLYGNSYNEQFF
CDR3nt: TGTGCCAGCAGCTTCTCCCTGTATGGAAATTCCTACAATGAGCAGTTCTTC
j_gene: TRBJ2-1
len: 17
abundance: -
d_gene: -
v_gene: TRBV7-9

CDR3aa: CASSLAGGNTEAFF
CDR3nt: TGTGCCAGCAGCTTAGCAGGTGGGAACACTGAAGCTTTCTTT
j_gene: TRBJ1-1
len: 14
abundance: -
d_gene: -
v_gene: TRBV11-2

CDR3aa: CSADRGSQPQHF
CDR3nt: TGCAGTGCTGACAGGGGAAGCCAGCCCCAGCATTTT
j_gene: TRBJ1-5
len: 12
abundance: once
d_gene: TRBD1
v_gene: TRBV20-1

CDR3aa: CSAEPGLAGAGSYNEQFF
CDR3nt: TGCAGTGCCGAGCCGGGACTAGCGGGAGCGGGTTCCTACAATGAGCAGTTCTTC
j_gene: TRBJ2-1
len: 18
abundance: -
d_gene: TRBD2
v_gene: TRBV20-1

CDR3aa: CSARPTVSYNEQFF
CDR3nt: TGCAGTGCTAGACCGACAGTCTCCTACAATGAGCAGTTCTTC
j_gene: TRBJ2-1
len: 14
abundance: -
d_gene: -
v_gene: TRBV20-1

CDR3aa: CSVDGGITGELFF
CDR3nt: TGCAGCGTTGACGGGGGGATTACCGGGGAGCTGTTTTTT
j_gene: TRBJ2-2
len: 13
abundance: -
d_gene: TRBD2
v_gene: TRBV29-1

CDR3aa: CAWSKERQRPQHF
CDR3nt: TGTGCCTGGAGTAAGGAACGGCAAAGGCCCCAGCATTTT
j_gene: TRBJ1-5
len: 13
abundance: -
d_gene: -
v_gene: TRBV30

CDR3aa: CSAMGAAANYGYTF
CDR3nt: TGCAGTGCCATGGGGGCTGCAGCTAACTATGGCTACACCTTC
j_gene: TRBJ1-2
len: 14
abundance: once
d_gene: -
v_gene: TRBV20-1

CDR3aa: CASDDSSDTQYF
CDR3nt: TGTGCCAGCGACGACAGTTCAGATACGCAGTATTTT
j_gene: TRBJ2-3
len: 12
abundance: -
d_gene: -
v_gene: TRBV7-9

CDR3aa: CSASYGSVSEQYF
CDR3nt: TGCAGTGCTAGTTACGGGAGTGTTAGCGAGCAGTACTTC
j_gene: TRBJ2-7
len: 13
abundance: -
d_gene: -
v_gene: TRBV20-1

CDR3aa: CASSLTAQVQHF
CDR3nt: TGTGCCAGCAGCCTTACGGCACAGGTCCAGCATTTT
j_gene: TRBJ1-5
len: 12
abundance: -
d_gene: -
v_gene: TRBV12-3/TRBV12-4

CDR3aa: CASSVYMGYTF
CDR3nt: TGTGCCAGCAGCGTATATATGGGTTACACCTTC
j_gene: TRBJ1-2
len: 11
abundance: -
d_gene: -
v_gene: TRBV13

CDR3aa: CASSIFGKSYGYTF
CDR3nt: TGTGCCAGTAGTATATTCGGCAAGTCCTATGGCTACACCTTC
j_gene: TRBJ1-2
len: 14
abundance: -
d_gene: -
v_gene: TRBV19

CDR3aa: CASSATSGEKTQYF
CDR3nt: TGTGCCAGCAGCGCCACTAGCGGGGAAAAGACCCAGTACTTC
j_gene: TRBJ2-5
len: 14
abundance: -
d_gene: TRBD2
v_gene: TRBV7-2

CDR3aa: CASRGDYKNEQFF
CDR3nt: TGTGCCAGCAGAGGGGACTACAAAAATGAGCAGTTCTTC
j_gene: TRBJ2-1
len: 13
abundance: -
d_gene: TRBD2
v_gene: TRBV6-2/TRBV6-3

CDR3aa: CSASPTSTGELFF
CDR3nt: TGCAGTGCTAGCCCGACGTCAACCGGGGAGCTGTTTTTT
j_gene: TRBJ2-2
len: 13
abundance: -
d_gene: -
v_gene: TRBV20-1

CDR3aa: CATRFGNQPQHF
CDR3nt: TGTGCCACCAGATTTGGCAATCAGCCCCAGCATTTT
j_gene: TRBJ1-5
len: 12
abundance: -
d_gene: -
v_gene: TRBV24-1

CDR3aa: CSARERAGASGYEQYF
CDR3nt: TGCAGTGCTAGAGAGCGAGCGGGAGCGTCGGGCTACGAGCAGTACTTC
j_gene: TRBJ2-7
len: 16
abundance: -
d_gene: TRBD2
v_gene: TRBV20-1

CDR3aa: CASSYTDSGRPSF
CDR3nt: TGTGCCAGCAGTTACACTGATAGCGGGAGGCCTTCCTTC
j_gene: TRBJ2-7
len: 13
abundance: -
d_gene: TRBD2
v_gene: TRBV6-5

CDR3aa: CASSADHKSSYNEQFF
CDR3nt: TGTGCCAGCAGTGCCGACCACAAGAGCTCCTACAATGAGCAGTTCTTC
j_gene: TRBJ2-1
len: 16
abundance: -
d_gene: -
v_gene: TRBV12-3/TRBV12-4

CDR3aa: CATKEGLAGGRSTDTQYF
CDR3nt: TGTGCCACGAAGGAGGGACTAGCGGGAGGGCGTAGCACAGATACGCAGTATTTT
j_gene: TRBJ2-3
len: 18
abundance: -
d_gene: TRBD2
v_gene: TRBV2

CDR3aa: CASSPPWGRGTEAFF
CDR3nt: TGTGCCAGCAGTCCCCCTTGGGGTAGGGGCACTGAAGCTTTCTTT
j_gene: TRBJ1-1
len: 15
abundance: -
d_gene: -
v_gene: TRBV28

CDR3aa: CAWSLRTSGRIYEQYF
CDR3nt: TGTGCCTGGAGTTTGCGGACTAGCGGGAGGATTTACGAGCAGTACTTC
j_gene: TRBJ2-7
len: 16
abundance: -
d_gene: TRBD2
v_gene: TRBV30

CDR3aa: CARRIAGGFYSTDTQYF
CDR3nt: TGTGCCAGGAGAATAGCGGGAGGTTTCTATAGCACAGATACGCAGTATTTT
j_gene: TRBJ2-3
len: 17
abundance: -
d_gene: TRBD2
v_gene: TRBV6-2/TRBV6-3